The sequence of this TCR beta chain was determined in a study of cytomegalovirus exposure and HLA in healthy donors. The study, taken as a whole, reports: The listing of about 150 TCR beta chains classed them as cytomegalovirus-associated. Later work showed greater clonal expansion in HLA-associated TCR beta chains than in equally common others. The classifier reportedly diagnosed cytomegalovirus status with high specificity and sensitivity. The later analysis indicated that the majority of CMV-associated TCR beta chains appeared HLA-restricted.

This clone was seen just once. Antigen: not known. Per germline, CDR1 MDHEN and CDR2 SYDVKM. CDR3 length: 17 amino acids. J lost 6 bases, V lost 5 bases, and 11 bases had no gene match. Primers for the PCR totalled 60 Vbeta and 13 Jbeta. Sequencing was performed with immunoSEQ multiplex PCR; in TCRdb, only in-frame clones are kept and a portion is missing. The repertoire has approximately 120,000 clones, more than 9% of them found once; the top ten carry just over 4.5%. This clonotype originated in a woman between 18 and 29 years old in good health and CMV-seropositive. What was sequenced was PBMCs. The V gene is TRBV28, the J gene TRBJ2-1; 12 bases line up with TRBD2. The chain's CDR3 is CASSLLASGRARNEQFF. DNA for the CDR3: TGTGCCAGCAGTCTTTTGGCTAGCGGGAGGGCCCGCAATGAGCAGTTCTTC.